The T cell receptor (beta chain) described here comes from a study of T-cell memory formation after mild COVID-19. Turning to the study itself: Among the donors, TCR clusters were largely specific to each donor.

TCRdb analysed the 5' RACE reads with MiXCR anew, one entry per CDR3 protein. The table has approximately 240,000 distinct CDR3 sequences, less than 20% seen once; the top ten hold 3.5% to 4%. About this clonotype itself: As yet, its antigen is unknown.

V lost 4 bases and J lost 0, with 10 bases in between. CDR3 length: 14 amino acids. Germline V gives CDR1 SQVTM, CDR2 ANQGSEA. Overall study findings and caveats: The study detected some responding clones in pre-infection memory, suggesting cross-reactive memory joined. Shrinking CD4+ clones were chiefly CM and EM; CD8+ ones were chiefly EMRA. Later expanders leaned CD4+, whereas clones that contracted between day 15 and 85 were balanced CD4/CD8.

The genes are TRBV29-1 and TRBJ1-3; no definite D call. Sequencing was performed on PBMCs or a T cell subset sorted from them (not recorded which). The source of this sequence is a man aged 18-30 years who had mild COVID-19 (a few samples of this study predate the infection). Cell type and time point are not known. The CDR3 loop is CSVGSGNSGNTIYF. The CDR3 DNA reads as TGCAGCGTTGGGTCCGGCAACTCTGGAAACACCATATATTTT.